Shown below are 24 T cell receptor beta chains from a single sample sequenced in a study of a mutant IDH1 vaccine in newly diagnosed glioma. These TCRs' antigens remain unknown. The protocol was immunoSEQ multiplex PCR, while the TCRdb copy is restricted to in-frame clones and leaves out a portion. This table holds tens of thousands of clones, roughly 82% found once. Time point: week 5, during vaccination. Each dose delivered 300 ug of mutant IDH1 20-mer peptide subcutaneously with imiquimod. Sequencing used PBMCs, obtained from a glioma patient whose treatment included an IDH1 peptide vaccine. The source of these receptors is a woman aged 18-30 years with glioma. Some clones in this sample may be carry-over from other donors' samples.

The V and J genes are TRBV7-8 and TRBJ1-1; no firm D call. Looked up from germline, CDR1 is SGHVS and CDR2 is FQNEAQ. Trimming left V 1 base short and J 4 bases short, with 10 bases between. This CDR3 region has 14 residues. CDR3 nucleotide sequence: TGTGCCAGCAGCTTAGTTCCGGGAGGCACTGAAGCTTTCTTT. Its protein is CASSLVPGGTEAFF.

In its sample, this clone was seen once. V and J are TRBV5-1 and TRBJ2-6, with 10 nucleotides matching TRBD1. Germline CDR1 reads SGHRS; CDR2 reads YFSETQ. The CDR3 runs 16 residues. The trim removed 6 bases at V and 2 bases at J, leaving 5 bases unmatched. CDR3 sequence: CASNIGQGAGANVLTF. DNA for the CDR3: TGCGCCAGCAATATAGGACAGGGGGCTGGGGCCAACGTCCTGACTTTC.

About this clone itself: Other DNA sequences in this specimen translate into the identical CDR3. The chain couples TRBV5-1 to TRBJ2-5; D is undetermined. Germline CDR1 reads SGHRS; CDR2 reads YFSETQ. V was cut by 5 bases and J by 3 bases, with 5 bases left in between. CDR3 size: 11 residues. CDR3 nucleotide sequence: TGCGCCAGCAGTTTTAAAGAGACCCAGTACTTC. This encodes CASSFKETQYF.

This sequence joins TRBV6-5 and TRBJ1-6, with D possibly matching TRBD1 (5 bases). Looked up from germline, CDR1 is MNHEY and CDR2 is SVGAGI. V gave up 6 bases and J gave up 6 bases, with 12 bases separating them. The CDR3 contains 14 residues. The chain's CDR3 is CASSWGRLNSPLHF. The CDR3 region has the DNA TGTGCCAGCAGCTGGGGACGGCTTAATTCACCCCTCCACTTT.

This chain joins TRBV6-1 and TRBJ1-1; D is unclear. The CDR3 has 14 residues. V dropped 0 bases and J dropped 5 bases, with 10 bases sitting between them. Germline CDR1 MNHNS, CDR2 SASEGT. CDR3 nucleotide sequence: TGTGCCAGCAGTGAAGCGTTTAAAAGGACTGAAGCTTTCTTT. It yields the protein CASSEAFKRTEAFF.

This chain links TRBV27 with TRBJ2-7; TRBD2 is a possible D gene (6 bases). Trimming took 1 base from V and 7 from J, leaving 11 bases between them. CDR1 and CDR2 from the germline V gene are MNHEY and SMNVEV (reference sequence). This CDR3 is built from 13 residues. The CDR3 DNA reads TGTGCCAGCAGTTTATTAGGGCGGGGTGAGCAGTACTTC. Protein: CASSLLGRGEQYF.

This clone was counted only a few times. This sequence joins TRBV19 and TRBJ2-1; 11 bases map to TRBD2. The CDR3 has 14 residues. Germline V gene sequence: CDR1 LNHDA, CDR2 SQIVND (reference sequence). The ends lost 5 bases at V and 10 bases at J; junction bases unmatched: 7. As DNA, the CDR3 is TGTGCCAGTAGTTTAGCGGGGGGGCCAAAAGAGCAGTTCTTC. It yields the protein CASSLAGGPKEQFF.

The rearrangement joins TRBV4-2 to TRBJ2-3; TRBD2 aligns across 9 bases. This CDR3 has 16 amino acids. The V segment lost 7 bases and the J segment 1 base; nucleotides outside the gene matches: 9. Germline lookup yields CDR1 LGHNA and CDR2 YNFKEQ. For the CDR3, the DNA is TGTGCCAGCACCGCTATGGCGGGGGGGGGCACAGATACGCAGTATTTT. Translating it yields CASTAMAGGGTDTQYF.

V is TRBV12-5 and J is TRBJ2-3; 12 bases match TRBD2. Trimming at V came to 2 bases and at J to 14 bases, leaving 8 bases not matched to a gene. Germline V lookup: CDR1 LGHNT, CDR2 FRNRAP. The CDR3 is 14 amino acids. DNA of the CDR3: TGTGCTAGTGGTTTGTCCCTAGCGGGGGGGCTGGGGTATTTT. Encoded protein: CASGLSLAGGLGYF. The complete variable domain, with remaining parts taken from reference TRBV12-5 and TRBJ2-3, reads DARVTQTPRHKVTEMGQEVTMRCQPILGHNTVFWYRQTMMQGLELLAYFRNRAPLDDSGMPKDRFSAEMPDATLATLKIQPSEPRDSAVYFCASGLSLAGGLGYFGPGTRLTVL.

The genes are TRBV10-3 and TRBJ2-5; TRBD1 agrees at 12 bases. The junction had 2 bases not matched to a gene; V was cut back by 11 bases and J by 1 base. Germline V gives CDR1 ENHRY, CDR2 SYGVKD. The CDR3 totals 13 residues. The CDR3 loop is CAAGQGAQETQYF. The CDR3 nucleotides read TGTGCCGCGGGACAGGGGGCCCAAGAGACCCAGTACTTC.

V and J are TRBV6-1 and TRBJ1-4, with 8 bases identical to TRBD1. With V trimmed by 6 bases and J by 8 bases, 8 bases remained unmatched. The CDR3 contains 14 residues. In germline, CDR1 is MNHNS, CDR2 SASEGT. The CDR3 DNA reads as TGTGCCAGCAGCGCCACAGGGGGAGGCGAAAAACTGTTTTTT. As protein: CASSATGGGEKLFF.

The V gene is TRBV12-5, the J gene TRBJ2-7, with 8 bases lining up with TRBD2. Germline V CDR1 and CDR2: LGHNT, FRNRAP. V lost 7 bases to trimming and J lost 4 bases; unmatched junction nucleotides: 9. CDR3 length: 14 residues. CDR3: CASATGGPLYEQYF. In nucleotides, the CDR3 is TGTGCTAGTGCTACGGGAGGGCCCTTATACGAGCAGTACTTC.

This rearrangement joins TRBV5-1 to TRBJ2-5; weak D call: TRBD1 (6 bases). Germline V gene lookup returns CDR1 SGHRS and CDR2 YFSETQ. The CDR3 totals 15 residues. Trimming took 4 bases from V and 5 from J, leaving 18 bases between them. The CDR3 sequence is CASSRTTGLGETQYF. The CDR3 region has the DNA TGCGCCAGCAGCAGAACGACAGGTCTGGGGGAGACCCAGTACTTC.

The rearrangement uses TRBV27 and TRBJ2-2; 8 bases are a match to TRBD2. CDR3 length: 16 amino acids. From germline, CDR1 is MNHEY and CDR2 SMNVEV (reference sequence). With V trimmed by 3 bases and J by 0 bases, 3 bases remained unmatched. Written as DNA, the CDR3 is TGTGCCAGCAGTTTCACTAGCGGATCGAACACCGGGGAGCTGTTTTTT. Translation gives CASSFTSGSNTGELFF.

This clone was observed once. The J gene is TRBJ2-7, the V gene TRBV9, with D perhaps TRBD2 (6 bases). Looked up from germline, CDR1 is SGDLS and CDR2 is YYNGEE. The CDR3 runs 14 residues. V was trimmed by 0 bases and J by 3 bases, leaving 10 bases between them. For the CDR3, the DNA is TGTGCCAGCAGCGTAGAGGGACTCAACTACGAGCAGTACTTC. It translates to CASSVEGLNYEQYF.

This chain joins TRBV2 and TRBJ2-3; TRBD1 agrees at 11 bases. With 10 bases clipped from V and 6 bases from J, the junction kept 15 bases outside the gene matches. Looked up from germline, CDR1 is SNHLY and CDR2 is FYNNEI. The CDR3 sequence is 16 residues long. DNA for the CDR3: TGTGCCACCAAACTAATGGACAGGGGGCAGCGGGATACGCAGTATTTT. Protein sequence: CATKLMDRGQRDTQYF.

This chain uses TRBV2 with TRBJ2-7, with 11 bases lining up with TRBD2. This CDR3 spans 14 amino acids. With 3 bases clipped from V and 3 bases from J, the junction kept 1 base outside the gene matches. The V gene's germline CDR1 is SNHLY and CDR2 FYNNEI. CDR3: CASSETSGNYEQYF. CDR3 DNA sequence: TGTGCCAGCAGTGAGACTAGCGGGAACTACGAGCAGTACTTC.

V and J are TRBV27 and TRBJ2-5; TRBD1 might be the D (6 bases). V lost 1 base, J lost 2 bases, and 14 bases lay in between. CDR3 size: 16 residues. The germline V gene encodes CDR1 MNHEY and CDR2 SMNVEV (reference sequence). This CDR3 reads CASSLWGTQPQETQYF. CDR3 DNA sequence: TGTGCCAGCAGTTTATGGGGGACACAGCCACAAGAGACCCAGTACTTC.

V gene TRBV10-3 combines with J gene TRBJ1-5; TRBD1 matches at 7 bases. This CDR3 region has 15 residues. Germline lookup yields CDR1 ENHRY and CDR2 SYGVKD. Germline trimming cut 2 bases from V and 0 bases from J; bases unmatched to any gene: 1. In nucleotides, the CDR3 is TGTGCCATCAGTGAGCGGGACAGTAGCAATCAGCCCCAGCATTTT. It codes for CAISERDSSNQPQHF.

The V and J genes are TRBV4-3 and TRBJ2-5; the D is unclear. V lost 4 bases, J lost 1 base, and 10 bases lay in between. The CDR3 has 14 residues. Germline CDR1 reads LGHNA; CDR2 reads YSLEER. CDR3 in amino acids: CASSRHLGQETQYF. CDR3 nucleotides: TGCGCCAGCAGCCGACATCTGGGCCAAGAGACCCAGTACTTC.

The chain couples TRBV9 to TRBJ2-5; D may be TRBD1 or TRBD2 (6 bases each). The germline V gene encodes CDR1 SGDLS and CDR2 YYNGEE. The CDR3 extends over 14 amino acids. Between the trimmed V and J ends, which lost 0 bases and 4 bases, there was a span of 10 bases. The CDR3 sequence is CASSVGGATETQYF. In DNA form, the CDR3 reads TGTGCCAGCAGCGTAGGGGGGGCTACAGAGACCCAGTACTTC. Full variable domain (missing parts from reference TRBV9 and TRBJ2-5): DSGVTQTPKHLITATGQRVTLRCSPRSGDLSVYWYQQSLDQGLQFLIQYYNGEERAKGNILERFSAQQFPDLHSELNLSSLELGDSALYFCASSVGGATETQYFGPGTRLLVL.

This rearrangement joins TRBV7-8 to TRBJ1-2, with 7 bases fitting TRBD1. V lost 3 bases to trimming and J lost 7 bases; unmatched junction nucleotides: 11. The length of the CDR3 is 15 residues. CDR1 SGHVS and CDR2 FQNEAQ come from the germline V gene. The CDR3 reads CASSLSLQGKGGYTF. For the CDR3, the DNA is TGTGCCAGCAGCTTGTCCTTACAGGGGAAAGGTGGCTACACCTTC.

This clone appeared a few times. The J gene is TRBJ1-1, the V gene TRBV29-1; weak D call: TRBD1 (6 bases). The CDR3 runs to 13 residues. CDR1 is SQVTM and CDR2 is ANQGSEA in the germline V gene. V was clipped by 4 bases and J by 5 bases, with 14 bases between them. The CDR3 DNA follows: TGCAGCGTTGGGGCGGGGGGCGGAACTGAAGCTTTCTTT. Amino acids: CSVGAGGGTEAFF.

The rearrangement links TRBV18 to TRBJ2-7, with D tentatively TRBD1 (6 bases). This CDR3 comprises 13 residues. The ends were cut back, 4 bases at V and 4 bases at J, with 11 bases in the middle. Germline loops: CDR1 KGHSH, CDR2 LQKENI. CDR3 DNA sequence: TGTGCCAGCTCACTTAATCAGGGGTACGAGCAGTACTTC. Protein: CASSLNQGYEQYF.